This T cell receptor beta chain was profiled in a study of blood T cell repertoires in COVID-19. Across the study: The United States, Italy and Spain supplied acute and convalescent COVID-19 samples. Sample material is recorded as cDNA or gDNA derived from T cells, B-cell-depleted T cells, or PBMCs.

V lost 8 bases to trimming and J lost 4 bases, with 14 bases between them. This CDR3 contains 13 residues. Germline loops: CDR1 MGHDK, CDR2 SYGVNS. Generated by immunoSEQ multiplex PCR, the TCRdb table keeps only in-frame clones and is missing some. The top ten clones hold about 4% of a sample with roughly 280,000 clones, over 80% of them seen once. The source material was PBMCs or T cells enriched from blood (not recorded which). V and J are TRBV25-1 and TRBJ2-5; D remains ambiguous. The TCR was taken from a woman between 25 and 40 years old with acute COVID-19. In DNA, the CDR3 is TGTGCCAGCTCCAGGAAGTCCGGAGAGACCCAGTACTTC. Translation: CASSRKSGETQYF.